The next 5 T cell receptor beta chains were all read from a single sample in a study of shared clonotypes between healthy human individuals. Naive CD8 cells lacked CD45RO and underwent positive selection for CCR7, leaving out terminally differentiated effector memory CD45RA+ cells. Clones were read by immunoSEQ multiplex PCR, and TCRdb kept only the in-frame ones, dropping some. The sample lists about 820,000 clones; 92% were seen once. Specimen: naive CD8+ T cells sorted from blood. Receptors originate from a man aged 25 to 40 in good health.

This chain connects TRBV11-2 to TRBJ2-5; 7 bases are shared with TRBD2. Germline assignment: CDR1 SGHAT and CDR2 FQNNGV. V shed 4 bases, J shed 4 bases, and the junction held 6 bases outside the gene matches. This CDR3 is 14 amino acids long. The CDR3 DNA follows: TGTGCCAGCAGCTCCTGGGAGGGGATAGAGACCCAGTACTTC. Translation gives CASSSWEGIETQYF.

The genes are TRBV7-2 and TRBJ2-3; D perhaps matches TRBD1 (6 bases). V lost 11 bases and J lost 5, with 17 bases in between. The CDR3 has 13 residues. Per germline, CDR1 SGHTA and CDR2 FQGNSA. The CDR3, as DNA: TGTGCCGTGATGGGGGCGACTGGAGATACGCAGTATTTT. Its protein is CAVMGATGDTQYF.

The V gene is TRBV7-9, the J gene TRBJ1-1, with TRBD1 identical over 7 bases. Germline CDR1 and CDR2: SEHNR and FQNEAQ (reference sequence). This CDR3 is built from 15 residues. Unmatched junction bases numbered 7, after V lost 5 bases and J lost 1 base. CDR3 nucleotides: TGTGCCAGCAGCCCCCGACAGGGCTCGAACACTGAAGCTTTCTTT. Protein sequence: CASSPRQGSNTEAFF.

This chain connects TRBV27 to TRBJ1-1; TRBD1 might be the D (6 bases). Germline V lookup: CDR1 MNHEY, CDR2 SMNVEV (reference sequence). CDR3 length: 16 residues. The germline V and J ends were trimmed by 4 bases and 0 bases, with 15 bases remaining between them. CDR3 sequence: CASSSAWGTLNTEAFF. CDR3 DNA sequence: TGTGCCAGCAGTTCTGCTTGGGGGACACTGAACACTGAAGCTTTCTTT.

The chain has TRBV7-9 and TRBJ2-1; tentatively, D is TRBD1 (5 bases). CDR1 and CDR2 (germline): SEHNR, FQNEAQ (reference sequence). V was pared by 5 bases and J by 8 bases, with 13 bases between. CDR3 length: 13 amino acids. In DNA form, the CDR3 reads TGTGCCAGCAGCCCCAGGGTCGGCGATGAGCAGTTCTTC. Its protein is CASSPRVGDEQFF.